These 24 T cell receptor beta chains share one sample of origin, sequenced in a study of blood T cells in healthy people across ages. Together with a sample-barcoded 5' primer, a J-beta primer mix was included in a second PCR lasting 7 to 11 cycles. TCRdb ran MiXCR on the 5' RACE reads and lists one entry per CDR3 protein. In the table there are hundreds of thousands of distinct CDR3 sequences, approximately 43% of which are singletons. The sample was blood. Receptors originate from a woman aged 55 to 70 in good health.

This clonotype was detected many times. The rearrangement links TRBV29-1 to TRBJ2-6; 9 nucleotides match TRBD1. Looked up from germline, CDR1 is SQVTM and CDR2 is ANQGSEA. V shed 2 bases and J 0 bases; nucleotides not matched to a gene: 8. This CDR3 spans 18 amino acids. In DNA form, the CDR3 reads TGCAGCGTTGAACCTTGGACAGGGGACAGCTCTGGGGCCAACGTCCTGACTTTC. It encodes CSVEPWTGDSSGANVLTF.

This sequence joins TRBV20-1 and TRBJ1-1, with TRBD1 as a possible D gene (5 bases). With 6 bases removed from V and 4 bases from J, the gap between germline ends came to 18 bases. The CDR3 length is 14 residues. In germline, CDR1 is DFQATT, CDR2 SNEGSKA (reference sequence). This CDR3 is CSAAGSLVGTEAFF. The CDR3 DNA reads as TGCAGTGCCGCAGGGTCCCTGGTTGGCACTGAAGCTTTCTTT.

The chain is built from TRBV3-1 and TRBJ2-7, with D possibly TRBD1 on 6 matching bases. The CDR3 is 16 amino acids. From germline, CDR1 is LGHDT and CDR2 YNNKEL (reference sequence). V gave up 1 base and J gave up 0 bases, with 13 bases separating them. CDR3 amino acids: CASSQGWGPSSYEQYF. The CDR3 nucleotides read TGTGCCAGCAGCCAAGGGTGGGGGCCCAGCTCCTACGAGCAGTACTTC.

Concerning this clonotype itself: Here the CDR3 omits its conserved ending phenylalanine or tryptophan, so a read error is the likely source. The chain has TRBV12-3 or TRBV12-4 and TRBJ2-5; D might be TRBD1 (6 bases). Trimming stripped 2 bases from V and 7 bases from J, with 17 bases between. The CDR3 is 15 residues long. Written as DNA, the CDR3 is TGTGCCAGCAGTTTATCAGGGGCTTTTTATGGGACCCAGTACTTA. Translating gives CASSLSGAFYGTQYL.

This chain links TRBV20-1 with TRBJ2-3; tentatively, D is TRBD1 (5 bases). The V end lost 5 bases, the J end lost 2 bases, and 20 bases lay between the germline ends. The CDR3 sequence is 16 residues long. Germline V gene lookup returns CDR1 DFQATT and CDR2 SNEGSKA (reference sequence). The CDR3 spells CSAPPTVREDTDTQYF. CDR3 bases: TGCAGTGCTCCACCGACAGTAAGAGAAGACACAGATACGCAGTATTTT.

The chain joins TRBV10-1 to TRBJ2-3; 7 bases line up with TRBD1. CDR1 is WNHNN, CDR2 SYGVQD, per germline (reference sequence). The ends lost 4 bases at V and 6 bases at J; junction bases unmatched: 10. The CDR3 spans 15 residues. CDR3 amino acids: CASSGEQGSPDTQYF. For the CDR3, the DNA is TGCGCCAGCAGTGGGGAACAGGGGAGCCCGGATACGCAGTATTTT.

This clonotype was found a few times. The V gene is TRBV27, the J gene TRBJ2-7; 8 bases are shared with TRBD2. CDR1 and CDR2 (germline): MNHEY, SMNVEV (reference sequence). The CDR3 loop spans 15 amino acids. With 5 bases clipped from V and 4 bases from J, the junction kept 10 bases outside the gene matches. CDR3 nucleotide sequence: TGTGCCAGCAGTCCAGGGACTAGTGTGGCGTACGAGCAGTACTTC. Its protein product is CASSPGTSVAYEQYF.

The CDR3 bases are TGTGCCAGCAGCTCCCTACAGGGGGATGAGCAGTTCTTC. It encodes CASSSLQGDEQFF. The V gene is TRBV7-2, the J gene TRBJ2-1, with 8 bases fitting TRBD1. The length of the CDR3 is 13 residues. Trimming took 4 bases from V and 8 from J; bases not matched to a gene: 4. Germline V gene lookup returns CDR1 SGHTA and CDR2 FQGNSA.

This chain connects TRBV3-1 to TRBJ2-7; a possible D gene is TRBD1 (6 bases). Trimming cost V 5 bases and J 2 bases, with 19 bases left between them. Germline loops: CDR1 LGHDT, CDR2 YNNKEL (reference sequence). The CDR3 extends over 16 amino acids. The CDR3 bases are TGTGCCAGCAGCTTCAGCCCATTTCACAGGGCCTACGAGCAGTACTTC. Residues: CASSFSPFHRAYEQYF.

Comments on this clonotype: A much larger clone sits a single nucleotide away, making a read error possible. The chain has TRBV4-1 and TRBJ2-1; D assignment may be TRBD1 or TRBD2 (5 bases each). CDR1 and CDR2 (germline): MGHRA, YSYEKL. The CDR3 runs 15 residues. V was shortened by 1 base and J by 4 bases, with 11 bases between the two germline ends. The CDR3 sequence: CASSQGDGAYNEQFF. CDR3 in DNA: TGCGCCAGCAGCCAAGGGGACGGGGCATACAATGAGCAGTTCTTC.

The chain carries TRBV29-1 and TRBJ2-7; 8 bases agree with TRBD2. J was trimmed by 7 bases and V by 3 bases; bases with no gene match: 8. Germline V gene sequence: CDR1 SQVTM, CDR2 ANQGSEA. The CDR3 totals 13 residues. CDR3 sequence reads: CSVEGTRWGEQYF. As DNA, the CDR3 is TGCAGCGTTGAGGGGACTAGGTGGGGGGAGCAGTACTTC.

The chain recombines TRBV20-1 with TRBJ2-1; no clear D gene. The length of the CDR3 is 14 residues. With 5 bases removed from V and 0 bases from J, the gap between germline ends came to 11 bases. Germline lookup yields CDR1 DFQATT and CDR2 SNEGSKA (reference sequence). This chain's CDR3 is CSAGEDPSYNEQFF. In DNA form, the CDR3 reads TGCAGTGCTGGTGAGGATCCCTCCTACAATGAGCAGTTCTTC.

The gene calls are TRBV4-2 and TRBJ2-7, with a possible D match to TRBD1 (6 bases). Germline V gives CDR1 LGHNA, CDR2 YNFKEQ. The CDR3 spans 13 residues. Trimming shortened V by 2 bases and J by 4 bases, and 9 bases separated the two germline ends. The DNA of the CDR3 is TGTGCCAGCAGCCAATGGCAGGGGTACGAGCAGTACTTC. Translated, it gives CASSQWQGYEQYF.

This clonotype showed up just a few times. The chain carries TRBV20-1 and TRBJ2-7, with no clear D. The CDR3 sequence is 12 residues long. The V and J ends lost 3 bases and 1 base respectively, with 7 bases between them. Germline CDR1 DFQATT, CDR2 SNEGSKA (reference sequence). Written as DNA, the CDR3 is TGCAGTGCTAGGGAGCAATCCTACGAGCAGTACTTC. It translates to CSAREQSYEQYF.

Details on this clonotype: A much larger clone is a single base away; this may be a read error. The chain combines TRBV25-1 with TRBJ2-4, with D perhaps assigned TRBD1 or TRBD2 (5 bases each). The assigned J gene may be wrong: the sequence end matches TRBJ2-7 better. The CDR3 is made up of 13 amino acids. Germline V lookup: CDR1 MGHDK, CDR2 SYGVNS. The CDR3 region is CASSGDGVHEQYF. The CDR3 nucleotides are TGTGCCAGCAGTGGGGACGGGGTCCACGAGCAGTACTTC.

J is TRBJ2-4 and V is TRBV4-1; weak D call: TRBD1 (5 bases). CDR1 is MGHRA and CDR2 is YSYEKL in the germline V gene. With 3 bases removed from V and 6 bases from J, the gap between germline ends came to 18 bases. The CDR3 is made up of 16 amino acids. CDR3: CASSQDFTGRLNIQYF. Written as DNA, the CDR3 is TGCGCCAGCAGCCAGGATTTTACAGGTCGCCTAAACATTCAGTACTTC.

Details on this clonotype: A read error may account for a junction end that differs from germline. CDR3 coding DNA: TGTGCCATCAGAGGCAGTACCTCGGCTAATGAAGAACTGTTTTTT. It yields the protein CAIRGSTSANEELFF. The chain has TRBV10-3 and TRBJ1-4; D remains ambiguous. The V gene's germline CDR1 is ENHRY and CDR2 SYGVKD. The CDR3 contains 15 residues.

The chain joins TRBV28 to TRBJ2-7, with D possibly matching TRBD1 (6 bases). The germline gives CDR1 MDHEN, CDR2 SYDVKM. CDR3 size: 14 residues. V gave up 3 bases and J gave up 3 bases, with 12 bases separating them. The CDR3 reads CASSFPQGLYEQYF. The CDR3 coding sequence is TGTGCCAGCAGTTTTCCCCAGGGGCTCTACGAGCAGTACTTC. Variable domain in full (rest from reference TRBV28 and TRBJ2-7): DVKVTQSSRYLVKRTGEKVFLECVQDMDHENMFWYRQDPGLGLRLIYFSYDVKMKEKGDIPEGYSVSREKKERFSLILESASTNQTSMYLCASSFPQGLYEQYFGPGTRLTVT.

CDR3 region: CASSSIGGQPQHF. Written as DNA, the CDR3 is TGCGCCAGCAGCTCGATAGGCGGGCAGCCCCAGCATTTT. This chain connects TRBV4-3 to TRBJ1-5; D remains unclear. Trimming left V 5 bases short and J 7 bases short, with 12 bases between. The CDR3 contains 13 residues. Germline CDR1 LGHNA, CDR2 YSLEER.

The CDR3 reads CASAYVATEAFF. The CDR3 DNA reads TGTGCTAGTGCCTACGTTGCCACTGAAGCTTTCTTT. The chain recombines TRBV12-5 with TRBJ1-1; D uncertain. CDR3 length: 12 residues. The V end lost 7 bases, the J end lost 4 bases, and 10 bases lay between the germline ends. The germline gives CDR1 LGHNT, CDR2 FRNRAP. The full variable domain, rest sourced from reference TRBV12-5 and TRBJ1-1, is DARVTQTPRHKVTEMGQEVTMRCQPILGHNTVFWYRQTMMQGLELLAYFRNRAPLDDSGMPKDRFSAEMPDATLATLKIQPSEPRDSAVYFCASAYVATEAFFGQGTRLTVV.

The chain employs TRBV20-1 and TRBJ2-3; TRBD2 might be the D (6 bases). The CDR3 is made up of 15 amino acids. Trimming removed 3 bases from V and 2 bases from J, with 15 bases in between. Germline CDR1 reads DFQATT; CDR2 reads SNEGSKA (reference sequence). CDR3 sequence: CSAREREVATDTQYF. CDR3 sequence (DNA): TGCAGTGCTAGGGAGAGGGAGGTCGCCACAGATACGCAGTATTTT.

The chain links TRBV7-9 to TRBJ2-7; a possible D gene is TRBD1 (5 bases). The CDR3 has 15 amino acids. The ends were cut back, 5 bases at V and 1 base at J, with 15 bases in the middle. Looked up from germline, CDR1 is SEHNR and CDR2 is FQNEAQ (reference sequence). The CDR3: CASSADTPRSYEQYF. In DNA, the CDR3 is TGTGCCAGCAGCGCGGACACCCCCAGGTCCTACGAGCAGTACTTC.

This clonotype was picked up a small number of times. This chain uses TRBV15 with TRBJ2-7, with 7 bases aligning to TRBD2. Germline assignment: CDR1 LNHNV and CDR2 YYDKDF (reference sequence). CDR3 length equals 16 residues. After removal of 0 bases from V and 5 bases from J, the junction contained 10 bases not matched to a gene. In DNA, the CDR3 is TGTGCCACCAGCAGAGATCAGACTAGCACCCCGAACGAGCAGTACTTC. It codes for CATSRDQTSTPNEQYF.

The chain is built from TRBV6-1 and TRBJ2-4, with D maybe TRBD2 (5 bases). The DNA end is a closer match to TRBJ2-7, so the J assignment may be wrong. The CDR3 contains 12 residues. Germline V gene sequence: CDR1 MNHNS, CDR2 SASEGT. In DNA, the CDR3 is TGTGCCAGCAGGCCTAGCACCCACGAGCAGTACTTC. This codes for CASRPSTHEQYF.